What follows are 29 T cell receptor beta chains derived from one specimen sequenced in a study of T-cell reconstitution after alpha-beta-depleted transplantation in children. Unique molecular identifiers featured in how the TCRbeta library was prepared. TCRdb reprocessed the PCR reads with MiXCR, giving one entry per CDR3 protein. The repertoire holds more than 60,000 distinct CDR3 sequences, with just under 7.5% as singletons. Sample: PBMCs from the stem cell graft donor, taken from the stem cell graft. These receptors came from a human donor who donated a stem cell graft to a child with acute lymphoblastic leukemia.

The chain links TRBV12-5 to TRBJ1-2; possible D gene TRBD1, 6 bases. V was clipped by 0 bases and J by 1 base, with 12 bases between them. The CDR3 contains 16 residues. From germline, CDR1 is LGHNT and CDR2 FRNRAP. The CDR3, as DNA: TGTGCTAGTGGTTTGGTAACAGGGCGGAATAACTATGGCTACACCTTC. It specifies CASGLVTGRNNYGYTF. Complete variable domain (other parts from reference TRBV12-5 and TRBJ1-2): DARVTQTPRHKVTEMGQEVTMRCQPILGHNTVFWYRQTMMQGLELLAYFRNRAPLDDSGMPKDRFSAEMPDATLATLKIQPSEPRDSAVYFCASGLVTGRNNYGYTFGSGTRLTVV.

This clonotype occurred many times. J is TRBJ2-1 and V is TRBV5-1; 7 bases are a match to TRBD2. The V and J ends lost 4 bases and 5 bases, in that order; junction bases with no gene match: 12. The CDR3 is 16 residues long. Germline values: CDR1 SGHRS, CDR2 YFSETQ. The DNA for the CDR3 is TGCGCCAGCAGCCCCGTACTGGGAGGGGCTAACAATGAGCAGTTCTTC. This gives the protein CASSPVLGGANNEQFF.

This chain joins TRBV7-9 and TRBJ1-4; D is ambiguous. Germline CDR1 and CDR2: SEHNR and FQNEAQ (reference sequence). Trimming removed 8 bases from V and 6 bases from J, with 19 bases in between. CDR3 length equals 15 residues. The CDR3 DNA sequence: TGTGCCAGCTCGTTACGGGAAATACGAGATGAAAAACTGTTTTTT. Translation: CASSLREIRDEKLFF.

The table lists this clonotype with many counts. V and J are TRBV5-1 and TRBJ1-1; D is undetermined. The CDR3 contains 11 residues. Per germline, CDR1 SGHRS and CDR2 YFSETQ. The V and J ends lost 3 bases and 12 bases respectively, with 12 bases between them. Written as DNA, the CDR3 is TGCGCCAGCAGCTCTGGAGTCGAATCTTTCTTT. This encodes CASSSGVESFF. The whole variable domain, remainder taken from reference TRBV5-1 and TRBJ1-1, is KAGVTQTPRYLIKTRGQQVTLSCSPISGHRSVSWYQQTPGQGLQFLFEYFSETQRNKGNFPGRFSGRQFSNSRSEMNVSTLELGDSALYLCASSSGVESFFGQGTRLTVV.

This clonotype has a count of ten or more. The chain couples TRBV6-5 to TRBJ2-2; no reliable D call. The CDR3 spans 16 residues. CDR1 MNHEY and CDR2 SVGAGI come from the germline V gene. V was clipped by 7 bases and J by 3 bases, with 18 bases between them. CDR3 coding DNA: TGTGCCAGCAAGATTAGGCAACGACGGGACACCGGGGAGCTGTTTTTT. This translates into CASKIRQRRDTGELFF.

This clonotype was seen repeatedly, ten times or more. The chain has TRBV29-1 and TRBJ2-7; 10 bases line up with TRBD1. V lost 6 bases, J lost 5 bases, and 10 bases stayed unmatched. This CDR3 spans 14 amino acids. CDR1 SQVTM and CDR2 ANQGSEA come from the germline V gene. The CDR3 DNA reads TGCAGCGTGGTTCCGGGACAGGGGCGGGACGAGCAGTACTTC. Protein sequence: CSVVPGQGRDEQYF.

The table lists this clonotype with many counts. CDR3 protein: CASSQEVGGGNTEAFF. DNA of the CDR3: TGTGCCAGCAGCCAAGAAGTAGGGGGAGGGAACACTGAAGCTTTCTTT. The chain carries TRBV4-2 and TRBJ1-1; D possibly corresponds to TRBD1 (6 bases). V dropped 0 bases and J dropped 1 base, with 12 bases sitting between them. The CDR3 length is 16 residues. The V gene's germline CDR1 is LGHNA and CDR2 YNFKEQ.

This clonotype has at least ten counts. This chain connects TRBV4-3 to TRBJ2-7; 8 bases align to TRBD2. Germline loops: CDR1 LGHNA, CDR2 YSLEER. V was clipped by 1 base and J by 0 bases; unmatched bases: 8. The CDR3 is made up of 17 amino acids. The CDR3 nucleotides are TGCGCCAGCAGCCAAGGCCGCGGGGGGTTTGGCTCCTACGAGCAGTACTTC. As protein: CASSQGRGGFGSYEQYF.

This clonotype showed up just a few times. The V gene is TRBV5-4, the J gene TRBJ2-5; D gene uncertain. Germline V gives CDR1 SGHNT, CDR2 YYREEE (reference sequence). Deletions cut 0 bases from V and 1 base from J, with 7 bases between. CDR3 length equals 14 residues. CDR3 loop: CASSLGNSQETQYF. The CDR3, as DNA: TGTGCCAGCAGCTTGGGGAACAGCCAAGAGACCCAGTACTTC.

This clonotype was observed many times. This chain links TRBV5-5 with TRBJ1-5; a weak D match, TRBD1 (5 bases). CDR1 SGHKS and CDR2 YYEKEE come from the germline V gene (reference sequence). CDR3 size: 15 residues. Deletions cut 4 bases from V and 4 bases from J, with 15 bases between. DNA of the CDR3: TGTGCCAGCAGCCTAAGAGGGGCCCTTAATCAGCCCCAGCATTTT. Protein product: CASSLRGALNQPQHF.

The V and J genes are TRBV5-1 and TRBJ2-4; maybe TRBD2 (6 bases). CDR1 is SGHRS and CDR2 is YFSETQ in the germline V gene. This CDR3 has 12 residues. The ends were cut back, 0 bases at V and 8 bases at J, with 6 bases in the middle. CDR3 DNA sequence: TGCGCCAGCAGCTTGGGGGGGGACATTCAGTACTTC. Encoded protein: CASSLGGDIQYF.

This clonotype was picked up many times. The chain couples TRBV6-4 to TRBJ2-3, with 7 bases identical to TRBD2. Germline assignment: CDR1 MRHNA and CDR2 SNTAGT. The J segment lost 5 bases and the V segment lost 3 bases, leaving 8 bases of the junction unmatched. This CDR3 spans 15 amino acids. CDR3 DNA sequence: TGTGCCAGCAGTGAAGCGGCGGGGAGGGGAGATACGCAGTATTTT. This translates into CASSEAAGRGDTQYF.

This clonotype was seen only a few times. This chain uses TRBV18 with TRBJ2-2; possibly TRBD1 for D (6 bases). The germline V gene encodes CDR1 KGHSH and CDR2 LQKENI. The CDR3 is made up of 15 amino acids. V lost 5 bases and J lost 1, with 11 bases in between. The CDR3 DNA sequence: TGTGCCAGCTCATCCGACAGGCAGAACACCGGGGAGCTGTTTTTT. As protein: CASSSDRQNTGELFF.

This clonotype was recorded many times. The rearrangement joins TRBV27 to TRBJ2-7; no clear D. Trimming pared 2 bases from V and 2 bases from J, leaving 13 bases between. Germline-derived CDR1 and CDR2 are MNHEY and SMNVEV (reference sequence). The length of the CDR3 is 15 residues. CDR3 amino acids: CASSLSSAPPYEQYF. DNA of the CDR3: TGTGCCAGCAGTTTAAGTTCGGCTCCCCCCTACGAGCAGTACTTC.

There are many counts of this clonotype. The chain links TRBV11-2 to TRBJ2-1; D gene ambiguous. The CDR3 runs 15 residues. The germline gives CDR1 SGHAT, CDR2 FQNNGV. V shed 4 bases and J shed 6 bases, with 16 bases lying between them. CDR3 nucleotide sequence: TGTGCCAGCAGCTATTCCTCGGAAGGGATCAATGAGCAGTTCTTC. Amino acids: CASSYSSEGINEQFF.

The V call is TRBV27, the J call TRBJ2-7; D is ambiguous. Between the trimmed V and J ends, which lost 2 bases and 5 bases, there was a span of 16 bases. The CDR3 loop spans 15 amino acids. Per germline, CDR1 MNHEY and CDR2 SMNVEV (reference sequence). The CDR3 DNA follows: TGTGCCAGCAGTTTAAACGACCTAAAAGGGAACGAGCAGTACTTC. Translation: CASSLNDLKGNEQYF.

This clonotype was picked up many times. This chain uses TRBV6-5 with TRBJ2-1; D is unresolved. The CDR3 sequence is 15 residues long. V was trimmed by 4 bases and J by 5 bases, leaving 15 bases between them. CDR1 MNHEY and CDR2 SVGAGI come from the germline V gene. The CDR3 coding sequence is TGTGCCAGCAGTTCCAGCGTACCACCTAACAATGAGCAGTTCTTC. It codes for CASSSSVPPNNEQFF.

This clonotype was seen many times. J is TRBJ2-5 and V is TRBV9; 8 nucleotides line up with TRBD1. The ends lost 4 bases at V and 5 bases at J; junction bases unmatched: 16. CDR1 is SGDLS, CDR2 YYNGEE, per germline. CDR3 length: 17 residues. The CDR3 reads CASSPRPRPDRAETQYF. The CDR3 bases are TGTGCCAGCAGCCCCCGCCCCAGGCCGGACAGGGCGGAGACCCAGTACTTC.

This clonotype has ten or more counts. The J gene is TRBJ2-7, the V gene TRBV5-1; 9 nucleotides agree with TRBD1. V gave up 1 base and J gave up 7 bases; unmatched junction bases: 9. Germline-derived CDR1 and CDR2 are SGHRS and YFSETQ. The CDR3 is made up of 15 amino acids. The CDR3 spells CASSLSWDRVGEQYF. The CDR3 nucleotides are TGCGCCAGCAGCTTGAGTTGGGACAGGGTTGGAGAGCAGTACTTC.

This clonotype has ten or more counts. The chain employs TRBV10-2 and TRBJ2-1, with D hard to call. V dropped 3 bases and J dropped 2 bases, with 8 bases sitting between them. Per germline, CDR1 WSHSY and CDR2 SAAADI. The CDR3 loop spans 14 amino acids. DNA of the CDR3: TGCGCCAGCAGTGAATCTAGGGCCTACAATGAGCAGTTCTTC. Residues: CASSESRAYNEQFF.

Many counts were recorded for this clonotype. The chain is built from TRBV18 and TRBJ2-1; weak D call: TRBD2 (5 bases). V was clipped by 9 bases and J by 0 bases, with 18 bases between them. Germline CDR1 KGHSH, CDR2 LQKENI. The CDR3 runs 16 residues. The CDR3 DNA reads TGTGCCAGTGCGGAGACTACGGGGATCTCCTACAATGAGCAGTTCTTC. Its protein product is CASAETTGISYNEQFF.

The genes are TRBV11-1 and TRBJ1-6, with D hard to call. Germline V CDR1 and CDR2: SGHAT, FQDESV (reference sequence). Trimming shortened V by 7 bases and J by 7 bases, and 14 bases separated the two germline ends. The CDR3 extends over 14 amino acids. CDR3 loop: CASIDRALNSPLHF. The DNA for the CDR3 is TGTGCCAGCATCGACCGGGCCTTGAATTCACCCCTCCACTTT.

This clonotype was seen repeatedly, ten times or more. The J gene is TRBJ2-5, the V gene TRBV3-1, with a possible D match to TRBD2 (5 bases). CDR1 and CDR2 from the germline V gene are LGHDT and YNNKEL (reference sequence). The CDR3 is 12 residues long. V was trimmed by 7 bases and J by 3 bases, leaving 9 bases between them. CDR3 sequence: CASKYGEETQYF. For the CDR3, the DNA is TGTGCCAGCAAATACGGGGAAGAGACCCAGTACTTC.

The chain links TRBV23-1 to TRBJ2-7; tentatively, D is TRBD2 (6 bases). TRBV23-1 is filed as an ORF, its function uncertain. The CDR3 extends over 22 amino acids. Trimming cost V 0 bases and J 4 bases, with 34 bases left between them. CDR3 coding DNA: TGCGCCAGCAGTCAATCGGGATTCGACGGTCTGCTACTGTCCGGGAGTTGGTACGAGCAGTACTTC. Translating gives CASSQSGFDGLLLSGSWYEQYF.

This clonotype was recorded many times. The chain has TRBV7-3 and TRBJ1-2; D is ambiguous. Per the germline V gene, CDR1 is SGHTA and CDR2 is FQGTGA. The CDR3 consists of 13 residues. The ends were cut back, 2 bases at V and 5 bases at J, with 9 bases in the middle. The CDR3 DNA reads TGTGCCAGCAGCTTATCAGCTGGGTATGGCTACACCTTC. It is translated as CASSLSAGYGYTF.

This clonotype was recorded at least ten times. This rearrangement joins TRBV10-3 to TRBJ2-1; possibly TRBD2 for D (6 bases). The germline V gene encodes CDR1 ENHRY and CDR2 SYGVKD. V lost 8 bases, J lost 6 bases, and 17 bases lay in between. The CDR3 has 14 amino acids. The CDR3 DNA follows: TGTGCCATCGGGGCCGGGACTCCGGTCAATGAGCAGTTCTTC. Its translation is CAIGAGTPVNEQFF.

This clonotype has ten or more counts. The CDR3 region is CATRQREGQGRYEQYF. DNA for the CDR3: TGTGCCACCCGACAAAGGGAGGGGCAGGGGAGGTACGAGCAGTACTTC. The chain is built from TRBV10-3 and TRBJ2-7, with D maybe TRBD2 (7 bases). CDR1 is ENHRY, CDR2 SYGVKD, per germline. CDR3 length equals 16 residues. Between the trimmed V and J ends, which lost 10 bases and 4 bases, there was a span of 26 bases.

In this sample, this clonotype turned up a few times. The rearrangement joins TRBV30 to TRBJ1-5; a weak D match, TRBD1 (5 bases). There are 15 residues in the CDR3. CDR1 GTSNPN and CDR2 SVGIG come from the germline V gene (reference sequence). Trimming removed 1 base from V and 3 bases from J, with 13 bases in between. The CDR3 nucleotides are TGTGCCTGGAGTGCCGTGGGGCCCGCCAATCAGCCCCAGCATTTT. Its protein product is CAWSAVGPANQPQHF. The entire variable domain, with the rest obtained from reference TRBV30 and TRBJ1-5, is as follows: SQTIHQWPATLVQPVGSPLSLECTVEGTSNPNLYWYRQAAGRGLQLLFYSVGIGQISSEVPQNLSASRPQDRQFILSSKKLLLSDSGFYLCAWSAVGPANQPQHFGDGTRLSIL.

There are many counts of this clonotype. In DNA, the CDR3 is TGTGCCAGCAGTTTATGGGGGACAGATAGCAATCAGCCCCAGCATTTT. Translating gives CASSLWGTDSNQPQHF. This chain joins TRBV27 and TRBJ1-5, with 7 bases fitting TRBD1. J lost 0 bases, V lost 1 base, and 3 bases had no gene match. There are 16 residues in the CDR3. Germline assignment: CDR1 MNHEY and CDR2 SMNVEV (reference sequence).